This TCR beta chain was obtained from a study of T-cell memory formation after mild COVID-19. Overall study results and limits: Pre-infection memory held some responding clones, suggesting pre-existing cross-reactive T cells responded.

TCRdb recomputed calls from the 5' RACE reads with MiXCR, one row per CDR3 protein. Here the sample spans a few hundred thousand distinct CDR3 sequences, 14% being singletons. This CDR3 region has 15 residues. With 5 bases clipped from V and 6 bases from J, the junction kept 11 bases outside the gene matches. Germline-derived CDR1 and CDR2 are SGHTA and FQGNSA. This clonotype was picked up a small number of times. Its target is not known. The specimen sequenced was PBMCs or a T cell subset sorted from them (not recorded which). The TCR was taken from a man aged 18 to 29 who had mild COVID-19 (a few samples of this study predate the infection). Cell type and time point are not known. J is TRBJ2-7 and V is TRBV7-2; the match to TRBD1 covers 9 bases. The CDR3 protein is CASSLPPGTGIEQYF. CDR3 nucleotide sequence: TGTGCCAGCAGCCTTCCCCCCGGGACAGGGATCGAGCAGTACTTC.